This TCR beta chain came from a study of T-cell memory formation after mild COVID-19. Study-wide results and caveats: Whereas later expanders leaned CD4+, clones contracting day 15 to 85 showed a balanced CD4/CD8 makeup. A subset of responding clones appeared in pre-infection memory, suggesting cross-reactive memory joined.

In the case of this clonotype: Its antigen is not known.

5'RACE primed from the constant segment yielded TCR alpha and TCR beta cDNA libraries bearing sample barcodes and UMIs. Using its own MiXCR run on the 5' RACE reads, TCRdb lists one record per CDR3 protein. Of about 500,000 distinct CDR3 sequences listed, roughly 20% were seen once; the top ten hold approximately 13%. The V and J ends lost 4 bases and 5 bases, in that order; junction bases with no gene match: 6. Germline-derived CDR1 and CDR2 are SGHNT and YYREEE (reference sequence). The CDR3 covers 14 residues. This TCR came from an adult woman who had mild COVID-19 (a few samples of this study predate the infection). Cell type and time point are not known. This sequence joins TRBV5-4 and TRBJ2-1; 7 bases line up with TRBD1. Sequencing was done on a sample of PBMCs or a T cell subset sorted from them (not recorded which). The CDR3 DNA reads TGTGCCAGCAGCCTAAGGGGGCGGAACAATGAGCAGTTCTTC. This codes for CASSLRGRNNEQFF.